This T cell receptor beta chain was profiled in a study of blood T cell repertoires in COVID-19. Recovered status applied to Cohort 3 donors who had two consecutive negative PCRs. It also applied to those with clearance or with symptom resolution. CDR1 and CDR2 (germline): LNHDA, SQIVND (reference sequence). The CDR3 spans 14 residues. Trimming removed 3 bases at V and 9 bases at J, with 12 bases between. Sequencing was performed with immunoSEQ multiplex PCR; in TCRdb, only in-frame clones are kept and a portion is missing. The sample yields 300,000 to 400,000 clones, approximately 91% seen once. The chain carries TRBV19 and TRBJ1-6, with a possible D match to TRBD1 (6 bases). Source material: PBMCs or T cells enriched from blood (not recorded which). The TCR originated in a man between 60 and 70 years old who had recovered from COVID-19. CDR3 nucleotides: TGTGCCAGTAGTATCGTACAGGGCGGTTCACCCCTCCACTTT. Its protein product is CASSIVQGGSPLHF.